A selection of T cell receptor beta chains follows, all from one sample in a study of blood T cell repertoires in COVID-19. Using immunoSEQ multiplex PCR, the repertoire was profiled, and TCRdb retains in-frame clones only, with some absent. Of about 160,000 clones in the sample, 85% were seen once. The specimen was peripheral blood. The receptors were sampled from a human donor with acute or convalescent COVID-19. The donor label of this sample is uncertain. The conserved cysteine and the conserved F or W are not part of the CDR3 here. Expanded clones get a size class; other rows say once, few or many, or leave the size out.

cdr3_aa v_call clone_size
ASRTGLYGYT TRBV2 NA
ASIPFGNSNQPQH TRBV19 NA
AWSSRTGYHEQY TRBV30 NA
ASSYPVGSGNTIY TRBV6-2/TRBV6-3 NA
ASSLAQKQGYT TRBV7-9 NA
ASTPDSSYGYT TRBV7-2 NA
ASSATGTGSTPLH TRBV9 once
ASTQTSGGRNEQF TRBV5-1 NA
ASSEQGATSEQY TRBV2 NA
ASSYNPIEGFYGYT TRBV6-5 NA
AWSVGRQGEY TRBV30 few
ASSLAVEAEAF TRBV7-9 NA
ASPETGLNEKLF TRBV23-1 NA
ASSFRRDGEQY TRBV7-8 NA
ASSLGTGPWGTEAF TRBV5-6 once
ASSQRGAETQY TRBV12-3/TRBV12-4 once
ASSAGGEKLF TRBV2 NA
ASSLDGYSNQPQH TRBV5-1 NA
ASSQVVGAKSLYGYT TRBV23-1 NA
ATEMDQGQNSPLH TRBV7-9 NA
ASSRGRQGREPQH TRBV6-5 NA
ASSSSGLSGEQY TRBV5-1 once
ASSLLGLAGGQNEQF TRBV28 NA
ASSESGLGGEQF TRBV10-1 NA
ASRPLDTSGNTIY TRBV6-5 NA
ATSRDWAGGDYGYT TRBV15 NA
ASSLTGLRNYGYT TRBV7-2 NA
ASKIETGATYEQY TRBV5-8 NA
ASGGEGRNTIY TRBV6-5 NA
ASSLEGGPRIKI TRBV3-1/TRBV3-2 NA
ASSQPRGYQREKLF TRBV4-2 NA
ASSRPGIPTGELF TRBV3-1/TRBV3-2 NA
ASSFLLAGRAEAF TRBV11-1 NA
ASSDRGGSYNSPLH TRBV2 NA
ASSLAQTSSSEQY TRBV7-2 few
ASSLGGTGAREQY TRBV5-1 NA
ASSSDPGISGNTIY TRBV7-9 few
AWRPRTGGAHGYT TRBV30 few
ASSLGAGPDEQF TRBV7-3 NA
ASSQATDQPQH TRBV3-1/TRBV3-2 NA
ASSQTGQGTGGYT TRBV3-1/TRBV3-2 once
ASSRTGIPQRWTQH TRBV28 NA
ASSLVQNTEAF TRBV7-9 NA
ASSLRRDTYREQY TRBV3-1/TRBV3-2 few
ASSLSVYTEAF TRBV12-3/TRBV12-4 NA
ASSSWTGDTQY TRBV13 NA
ASSYPTGVLAKNIQY TRBV6-2/TRBV6-3 once
ASRRTELVTGELF TRBV9 NA
ASSRGPGQANEKLF TRBV19 NA
ASSWTGGITGELF TRBV6-5 NA
ASSFGGRETQY TRBV5-1 NA
SAGGQGGTYEQY TRBV29-1 NA
ASSRGQGTYNEQF TRBV7-3 NA
AISEGQTWQETQY TRBV10-3 NA
ASSSRTGRNYGYT TRBV6-5 NA
ASSQLKGAWAF TRBV3-1/TRBV3-2 once
ASSHRGRGSYEQY TRBV28 NA
ASSQEGRGLSGNTIY TRBV4-3 NA
ASPGQGDTDTQY TRBV19 NA